The 5 T cell receptor beta chains given below trace back to one sample, sequenced in a study of identical twins. One entry per CDR3 protein results from TCRdb running MiXCR on the 5' RACE reads. Of roughly 250,000 distinct CDR3 sequences listed, approximately 7% are singletons. This same sample was also taken into another study, of yellow fever vaccine responses in identical twins.

Sequenced sample: memory (CD45RO+) T cells sorted from blood. Receptors were obtained from a young woman in good health.

In its sample, this clonotype was seen many times. The rearrangement uses TRBV7-2 and TRBJ1-5; possible D gene TRBD1, 5 bases. The CDR3 covers 12 residues. Germline loops: CDR1 SGHTA, CDR2 FQGNSA. Trimming removed 5 bases from V and 5 bases from J, with 7 bases in between. As DNA, the CDR3 is TGTGCCAGCAGCATGACAGATCAGCCCCAGCATTTT. Translation gives CASSMTDQPQHF.

This clonotype has only a few counts. V gene TRBV6-6 combines with J gene TRBJ1-3; TRBD1 is a possible D gene (6 bases). CDR1 is MNHNY, CDR2 SVGAGI, per germline (reference sequence). The CDR3 has 13 amino acids. Trimming removed 2 bases at V and 4 bases at J, with 6 bases between. The CDR3: CASSYRGGNTIYF. CDR3 coding DNA: TGTGCCAGCAGTTACAGGGGGGGAAACACCATATATTTT.

V and J are TRBV28 and TRBJ2-1; TRBD2 aligns across 8 bases. The CDR3 length is 15 residues. The germline CDR1 and CDR2 sequences are MDHEN and SYDVKM. Trimming cost V 5 bases and J 0 bases; bases outside gene matches: 3. For the CDR3, the DNA is TGTGCCAGCAGTATTAGCGGGACCTCCTACAATGAGCAGTTCTTC. It yields the protein CASSISGTSYNEQFF.

This clonotype was seen more than once but under ten times. The chain links TRBV25-1 to TRBJ2-1; D gene ambiguous. From germline, CDR1 is MGHDK and CDR2 SYGVNS. The CDR3 contains 17 residues. Trimming stripped 0 bases from V and 0 bases from J, with 12 bases between. As DNA, the CDR3 is TGTGCCAGCAGTGAATATACTGGGAAGGCCTCCTACAATGAGCAGTTCTTC. Translated: CASSEYTGKASYNEQFF. Full variable domain (remainder filled in from reference TRBV25-1 and TRBJ2-1): EADIYQTPRYLVIGTGKKITLECSQTMGHDKMYWYQQDPGMELHLIHYSYGVNSTEKGDLSSESTVSRIRTEHFPLTLESARPSHTSQYLCASSEYTGKASYNEQFFGPGTRLTVL.

The V and J genes are TRBV4-1 and TRBJ2-2; maybe TRBD1 (5 bases). V dropped 1 base and J dropped 1 base, with 10 bases sitting between them. CDR1 and CDR2 (germline): MGHRA, YSYEKL. This CDR3 contains 16 residues. The CDR3 coding sequence is TGCGCCAGCAGCCAAGTCGGCCAGGGGAACACCGGGGAGCTGTTTTTT. It yields the protein CASSQVGQGNTGELFF.